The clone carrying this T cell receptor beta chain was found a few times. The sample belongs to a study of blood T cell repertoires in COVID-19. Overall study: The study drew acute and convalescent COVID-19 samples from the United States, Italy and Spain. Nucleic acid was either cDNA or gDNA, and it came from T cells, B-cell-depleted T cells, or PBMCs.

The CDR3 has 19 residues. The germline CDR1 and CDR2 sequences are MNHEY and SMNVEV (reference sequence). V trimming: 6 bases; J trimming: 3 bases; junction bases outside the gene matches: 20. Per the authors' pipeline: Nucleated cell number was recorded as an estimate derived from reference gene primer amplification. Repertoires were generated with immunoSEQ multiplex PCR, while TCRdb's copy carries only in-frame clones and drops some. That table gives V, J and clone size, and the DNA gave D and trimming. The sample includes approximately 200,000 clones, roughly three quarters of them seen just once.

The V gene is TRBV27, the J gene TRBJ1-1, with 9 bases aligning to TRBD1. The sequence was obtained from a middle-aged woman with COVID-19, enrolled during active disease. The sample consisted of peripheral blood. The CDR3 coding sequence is TGTGCCAGCAGCTCATACGCAGGGGGGACAGGGCTTGAGTACACTGAAGCTTTCTTT. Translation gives CASSSYAGGTGLEYTEAFF.